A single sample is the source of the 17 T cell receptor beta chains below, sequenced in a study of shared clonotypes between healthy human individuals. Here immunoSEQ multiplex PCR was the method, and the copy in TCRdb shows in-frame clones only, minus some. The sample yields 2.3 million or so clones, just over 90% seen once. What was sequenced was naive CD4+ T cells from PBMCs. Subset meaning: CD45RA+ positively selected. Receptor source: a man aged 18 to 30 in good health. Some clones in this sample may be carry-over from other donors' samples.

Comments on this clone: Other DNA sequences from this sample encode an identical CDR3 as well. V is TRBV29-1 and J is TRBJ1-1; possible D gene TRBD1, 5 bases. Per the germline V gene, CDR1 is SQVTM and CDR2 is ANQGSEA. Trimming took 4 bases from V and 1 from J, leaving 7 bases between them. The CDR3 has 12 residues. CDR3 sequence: CSVGRGNTEAFF. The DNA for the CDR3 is TGCAGCGTTGGGAGGGGGAACACTGAAGCTTTCTTT.

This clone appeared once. CDR3 protein: CASRDRTYEQYF. As DNA, the CDR3 is TGTGCCAGCAGGGACAGGACCTACGAGCAGTACTTC. The gene calls are TRBV6-5 and TRBJ2-7, with 7 bases aligning to TRBD1. Trimming removed 6 bases from V and 2 bases from J; junction bases left unmatched: 1. CDR1 MNHEY and CDR2 SVGAGI come from the germline V gene. This CDR3 is 12 amino acids long.

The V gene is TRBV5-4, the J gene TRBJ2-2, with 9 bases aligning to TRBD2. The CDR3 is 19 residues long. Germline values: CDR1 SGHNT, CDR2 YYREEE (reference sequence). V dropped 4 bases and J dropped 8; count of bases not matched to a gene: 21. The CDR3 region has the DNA TGTGCCAGCAGCCCCTACCCACTAGTCGCGGGAGGGCCAAAGGGGGAGCTGTTTTTT. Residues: CASSPYPLVAGGPKGELFF. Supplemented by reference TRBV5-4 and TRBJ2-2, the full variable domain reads ETGVTQSPTHLIKTRGQQVTLRCSSQSGHNTVSWYQQALGQGPQFIFQYYREEENGRGNFPPRFSGLQFPNYSSELNVNALELDDSALYLCASSPYPLVAGGPKGELFFGEGSRLTVL.

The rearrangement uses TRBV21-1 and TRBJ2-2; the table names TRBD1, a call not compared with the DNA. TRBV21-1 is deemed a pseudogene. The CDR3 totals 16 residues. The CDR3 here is CATPQYRRKNTGELFF. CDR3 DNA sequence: TGTGCCACCCCCCAATACAGGAGAAAGAACACCGGGGAGCTGTTTTTT.

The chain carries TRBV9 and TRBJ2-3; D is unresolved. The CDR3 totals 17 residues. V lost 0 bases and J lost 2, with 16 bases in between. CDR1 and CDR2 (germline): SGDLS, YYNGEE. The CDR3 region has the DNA TGTGCCAGCAGCGTAGGTCCCCCAGGCAGGTACACAGATACGCAGTATTTT. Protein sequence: CASSVGPPGRYTDTQYF.

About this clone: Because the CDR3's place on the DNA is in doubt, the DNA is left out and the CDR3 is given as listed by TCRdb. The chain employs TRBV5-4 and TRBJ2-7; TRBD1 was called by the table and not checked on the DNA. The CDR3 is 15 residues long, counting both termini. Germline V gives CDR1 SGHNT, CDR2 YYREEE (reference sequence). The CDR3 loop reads CASSLFGPGPYEQYF.

CDR3 DNA: TGTGCCAGCAGCTTGGCGTCGGGAACCTCCTACAATGAGCAGTTCTTC. It yields the protein CASSLASGTSYNEQFF. The V and J genes are TRBV5-4 and TRBJ2-1, with a possible D match to TRBD2 (5 bases). Germline V gene data show CDR1 as SGHNT and CDR2 as YYREEE (reference sequence). The CDR3 extends over 16 amino acids. V dropped 0 bases and J dropped 0 bases, with 10 bases sitting between them. The full variable domain, with the rest looked up from reference TRBV5-4 and TRBJ2-1, is ETGVTQSPTHLIKTRGQQVTLRCSSQSGHNTVSWYQQALGQGPQFIFQYYREEENGRGNFPPRFSGLQFPNYSSELNVNALELDDSALYLCASSLASGTSYNEQFFGPGTRLTVL.

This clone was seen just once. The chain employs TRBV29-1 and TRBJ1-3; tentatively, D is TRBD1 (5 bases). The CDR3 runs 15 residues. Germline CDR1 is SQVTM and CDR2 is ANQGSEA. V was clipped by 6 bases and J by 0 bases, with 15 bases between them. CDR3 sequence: CSVTGGVNSGNTIYF. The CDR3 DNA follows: TGCAGCGTCACCGGGGGGGTCAACTCTGGAAACACCATATATTTT.

The CDR3 protein is CASSYSGYTGDTQYF. CDR3 DNA sequence: TGTGCCAGCAGTTACTCTGGATATACCGGAGATACGCAGTATTTT. V gene TRBV6-6 combines with J gene TRBJ2-3, with D unclear. The V gene's germline CDR1 is MNHNY and CDR2 SVGAGI (reference sequence). Trimming removed 0 bases at V and 5 bases at J, with 12 bases between. CDR3 length: 15 residues.

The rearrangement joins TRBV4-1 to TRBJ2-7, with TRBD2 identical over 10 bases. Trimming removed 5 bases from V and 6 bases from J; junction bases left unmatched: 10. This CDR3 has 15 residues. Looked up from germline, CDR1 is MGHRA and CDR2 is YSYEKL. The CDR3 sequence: CASSETQRTSGEQYF. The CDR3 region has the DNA TGCGCCAGCAGCGAGACCCAAAGGACTAGCGGCGAGCAGTACTTC.

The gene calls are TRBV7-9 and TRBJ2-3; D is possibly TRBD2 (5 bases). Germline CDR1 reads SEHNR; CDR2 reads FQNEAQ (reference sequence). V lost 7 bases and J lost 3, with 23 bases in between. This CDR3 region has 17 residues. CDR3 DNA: TGTGCCAGCATCAACCGGGAATCAGCGAAAGGGACAGATACGCAGTATTTT. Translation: CASINRESAKGTDTQYF.

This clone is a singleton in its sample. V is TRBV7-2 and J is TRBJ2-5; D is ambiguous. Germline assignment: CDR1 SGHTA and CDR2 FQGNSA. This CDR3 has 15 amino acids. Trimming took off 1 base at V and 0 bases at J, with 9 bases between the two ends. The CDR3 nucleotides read TGTGCCAGCAGCTTAGGGGGTCTGGACCAAGAGACCCAGTACTTC. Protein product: CASSLGGLDQETQYF.

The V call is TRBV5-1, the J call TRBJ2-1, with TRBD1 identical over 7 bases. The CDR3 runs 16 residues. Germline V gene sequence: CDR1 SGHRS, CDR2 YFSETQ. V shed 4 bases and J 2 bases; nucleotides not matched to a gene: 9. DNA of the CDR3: TGCGCCAGCAGCGTTTCCGGGACAGACGCCTACAATGAGCAGTTCTTC. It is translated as CASSVSGTDAYNEQFF.

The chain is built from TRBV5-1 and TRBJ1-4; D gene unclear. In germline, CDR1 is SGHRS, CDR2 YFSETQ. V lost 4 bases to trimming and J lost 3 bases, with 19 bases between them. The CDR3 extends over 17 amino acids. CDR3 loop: CASSPTVPPRSNEKLFF. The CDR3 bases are TGCGCCAGCAGCCCTACCGTCCCCCCCCGATCTAATGAAAAACTGTTTTTT.

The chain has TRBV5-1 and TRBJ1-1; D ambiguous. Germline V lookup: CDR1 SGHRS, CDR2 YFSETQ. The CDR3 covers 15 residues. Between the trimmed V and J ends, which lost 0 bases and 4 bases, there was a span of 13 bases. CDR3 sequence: CASSLVTSTGTEAFF. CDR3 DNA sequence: TGCGCCAGCAGCTTGGTTACCTCAACGGGCACTGAAGCTTTCTTT.

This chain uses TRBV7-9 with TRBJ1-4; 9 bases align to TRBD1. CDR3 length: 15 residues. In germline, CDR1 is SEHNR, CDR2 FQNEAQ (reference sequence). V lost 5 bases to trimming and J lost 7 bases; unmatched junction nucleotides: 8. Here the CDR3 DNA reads TGTGCCAGCAGCAACGACAGGGGGATAAGTGAAAAACTGTTTTTT. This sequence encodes CASSNDRGISEKLFF.

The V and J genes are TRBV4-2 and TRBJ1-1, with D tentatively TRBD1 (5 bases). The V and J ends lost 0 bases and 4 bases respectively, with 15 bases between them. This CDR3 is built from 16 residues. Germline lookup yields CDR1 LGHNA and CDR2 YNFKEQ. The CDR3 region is CASSQDYPGIGTEAFF. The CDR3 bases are TGTGCCAGCAGCCAAGATTACCCAGGGATAGGCACTGAAGCTTTCTTT.